The present T cell receptor (beta chain) was sequenced within a study of shared clonotypes between healthy human individuals. Study as a whole: Each donor contributed plates that comprised three CD4 naive, three CD4 memory, two CD8 naive and one CD8 memory.

Original processing notes: Filtering of immunoSEQ junctional sequences could not match full-length read filtering. Sequencing used immunoSEQ multiplex PCR; TCRdb keeps in-frame clones, though not all of them. The D gene and trimming were derived from the DNA, and the V and J assignments and clone size from that table. Of 2,100,000 or so clones listed, nearly 97% were seen once; the top ten hold approximately 0.13%. The germline V and J ends were trimmed by 7 bases and 0 bases, with 13 bases remaining between them. This CDR3 comprises 14 residues. Germline values: CDR1 MNHNS, CDR2 SASEGT. This TCR derives from a man younger than 35 in good health. Input material: naive CD4+ T cells sorted from blood. Subset specified: CD45RA+ positively selected. This rearrangement joins TRBV6-1 to TRBJ2-7; possibly TRBD2 for D (6 bases). The CDR3 loop is CASNRGSGSYEQYF. The CDR3 bases are TGTGCCAGCAATCGAGGTAGCGGCTCCTACGAGCAGTACTTC.